Listed below are T cell receptor beta chains from one sample, sequenced in a study of shared clonotypes between healthy human individuals. Sequencing was performed with immunoSEQ multiplex PCR; in TCRdb, only in-frame clones are kept and a portion is missing. The sample records 2,500,000 or so clones, 93% being singletons. The sample taken for sequencing was naive CD4+ T cells from PBMCs. Receptors originate from a man aged 18 to 30 in good health. Some clones in this sample may be carry-over from other donors' samples. The conserved cysteine and the conserved F or W are not part of the CDR3 here.

cdr3_length v_call cdr3_aa
14 TRBV7-2 ASSLALLGGGTEAF
15 TRBV28 ASSTRNPGQGRDGYT
12 TRBV6-5 ASRDRRNTGELF
14 TRBV7-8 ASSTGLAGVGYEQY
12 TRBV2 ASSGTGKNYEQY
13 TRBV10-3 AIRGTTGGDTEAF
14 TRBV5-1 ASSAGGPGGTDTQY
11 TRBV6-5 ASSYQENTEAF
11 TRBV7-9 ASSNWGMDTQY
13 TRBV6-5 ASRPRTGAYSPLH
12 TRBV4-1 ASSQKEQIYEQY
13 TRBV19 ASSLGQPGRGTQY
14 TRBV30 AWAAGTDTREDTQY
12 TRBV9 ASSVASEPYEQY
12 TRBV7-2 ASSLRDRSGEQY
11 TRBV27 ASQPRSAYEQY
14 TRBV19 ATNSRAPPLSETQY
15 TRBV5-4 ASSVGLAGAGTDTQY
12 TRBV15 ATSQGQSSYEQY
9 TRBV2 ASIGRGKLF
14 TRBV19 ASSPPRTGNNQPQH
12 TRBV18 ASSPKGGNTEAF
14 TRBV7-8 ASSPQGGMTLYEQY
13 TRBV27 ASSLLVSRGNEQF
14 TRBV25-1 ASSDPSREVGDTQY
14 TRBV14 ASSQGLSSGADEQF
12 TRBV5-1 ASSAQDGGETQY
13 TRBV29-1 SVVAGQISGNTIY
13 TRBV7-2 ASSLAMLNLYGYT
13 TRBV10-3 AISDVVLPDYGYT